One and the same sample provided the 22 T cell receptor beta chains below, sequenced in a study of T cells after yellow fever vaccination. A single record per CDR3 protein comes from TCRdb applying MiXCR to the 5' RACE reads. The table has about 340,000 distinct CDR3 sequences, about 12% seen once. Sequenced here: CD4+ T cells sorted from PBMCs, sampled 15 days after the yellow fever booster vaccination. The source of these receptors is a man aged 18 to 35 who received the YFV17D yellow fever vaccine.

The V call is TRBV20-1, the J call TRBJ2-5; D call uncertain. The CDR3 totals 13 residues. The germline CDR1 and CDR2 sequences are DFQATT and SNEGSKA (reference sequence). Trimming removed 3 bases from V and 1 base from J, with 9 bases in between. CDR3 region: CSASQKGQETQYF. The CDR3 region has the DNA TGCAGTGCTAGCCAGAAAGGCCAAGAGACCCAGTACTTC.

The V gene is TRBV19, the J gene TRBJ2-7; D ambiguous. The CDR3 covers 14 residues. The germline V and J ends were trimmed by 5 bases and 3 bases, with 14 bases remaining between them. Germline values: CDR1 LNHDA, CDR2 SQIVND (reference sequence). CDR3 loop: CASSSRGRSYEQYF. CDR3 DNA sequence: TGTGCCAGTAGTTCGAGAGGACGGAGCTACGAGCAGTACTTC.

The chain recombines TRBV9 with TRBJ1-6, with D uncertain. The CDR3 covers 15 residues. Germline V lookup: CDR1 SGDLS, CDR2 YYNGEE. Between the trimmed V and J ends, which lost 0 bases and 8 bases, there was a span of 12 bases. The CDR3 nucleotides are TGTGCCAGCAGCGTAGGCTCCGGGGTGGATTCACCCCTCCACTTT. Translated: CASSVGSGVDSPLHF.

As concerns this clonotype: A read error may explain this, as a much larger clone is one base away. The chain employs TRBV20-1 and TRBJ2-3; D possibly corresponds to TRBD2 (7 bases). The CDR3 totals 13 residues. Germline V CDR1 and CDR2: DFQATT, SNEGSKA (reference sequence). CDR3 in amino acids: CSQAGACTDTQYF. The CDR3 bases are TGCTCTCAGGCGGGGGCTTGCACAGATACGCAGTATTTT.

The chain links TRBV20-1 to TRBJ1-1; D call uncertain. CDR1 DFQATT and CDR2 SNEGSKA come from the germline V gene (reference sequence). This CDR3 region has 11 residues. V lost 2 bases and J lost 6, with 7 bases in between. CDR3 region: CSARWSAEAFF. In DNA, the CDR3 is TGCAGTGCTAGATGGTCCGCTGAAGCTTTCTTT.

This chain joins TRBV12-3 or TRBV12-4 and TRBJ1-1, with D uncertain. V lost 6 bases to trimming and J lost 4 bases, with 6 bases between them. The CDR3 consists of 11 residues. The CDR3 is CASRFSTEAFF. In DNA form, the CDR3 reads TGTGCCAGCAGGTTTAGCACTGAAGCTTTCTTT.

This clonotype has more than one count but fewer than ten. The genes are TRBV5-1 and TRBJ2-5; weak D call: TRBD2 (6 bases). CDR1 is SGHRS and CDR2 is YFSETQ in the germline V gene. The CDR3 is 15 amino acids. Trimming removed 0 bases at V and 4 bases at J, with 13 bases between. The CDR3 is CASSLADPRGETQYF. DNA of the CDR3: TGCGCCAGCAGCTTGGCTGACCCGCGGGGAGAGACCCAGTACTTC.

This clonotype was seen a few times. The rearrangement links TRBV6-1 to TRBJ2-7; 9 bases match TRBD1. Trimming at V came to 6 bases and at J to 6 bases, leaving 12 bases not matched to a gene. The CDR3 extends over 15 amino acids. CDR1 and CDR2 (germline): MNHNS, SASEGT. CDR3 sequence: CASRMRGQGGFEQYV. The CDR3 coding sequence is TGTGCCAGCAGGATGCGGGGACAGGGCGGCTTCGAGCAGTACGTC.

This chain uses TRBV7-2 with TRBJ1-3, with D uncertain. Per germline, CDR1 SGHTA and CDR2 FQGNSA. V was pared by 4 bases and J by 2 bases, with 15 bases between. This CDR3 spans 16 amino acids. The CDR3: CASSWTPGPPGNTIYF. The CDR3, as DNA: TGTGCCAGCAGCTGGACCCCGGGCCCACCTGGAAACACCATATATTTT.

There are a few counts of this clonotype. This chain links TRBV6-6 with TRBJ2-2; 9 bases line up with TRBD1. The V and J ends lost 4 bases and 13 bases, in that order; junction bases with no gene match: 13. This CDR3 is 15 amino acids long. The germline V gene has CDR1 MNHNY and CDR2 SVGAGI (reference sequence). The CDR3 bases are TGTGCCAGCAGTTCACTAGTAACAGGGGGCGCATGGCTGTTTTTT. Translating it yields CASSSLVTGGAWLFF.

This clonotype was seen a few times. This sequence joins TRBV5-6 and TRBJ2-5; the D is unclear. The germline V gene has CDR1 SGHDT and CDR2 YYEEEE. This CDR3 is built from 13 residues. V lost 5 bases, J lost 1 base, and 9 bases lay in between. Written as DNA, the CDR3 is TGTGCCAGCAGAGGGTGGGGCCAAGAGACCCAGTACTTC. This encodes CASRGWGQETQYF. Filled out from reference TRBV5-6 and TRBJ2-5, the complete variable domain reads DAGVTQSPTHLIKTRGQQVTLRCSPKSGHDTVSWYQQALGQGPQFIFQYYEEEERQRGNFPDRFSGHQFPNYSSELNVNALLLGDSALYLCASRGWGQETQYFGPGTRLLVL.

This clonotype was picked up a small number of times. The chain employs TRBV27 and TRBJ1-5; the D is unclear. Trimming removed 1 base at V and 3 bases at J, with 7 bases between. CDR1 is MNHEY and CDR2 is SMNVEV in the germline V gene (reference sequence). The CDR3 contains 14 residues. CDR3 amino acids: CASSLYGPNQPQHF. CDR3 in DNA: TGTGCCAGCAGTTTATACGGCCCCAATCAGCCCCAGCATTTT.

The gene calls are TRBV12-3 or TRBV12-4 and TRBJ1-5; D may be TRBD1 (6 bases). Between the trimmed V and J ends, which lost 5 bases and 5 bases, there was a span of 10 bases. The CDR3 sequence is 13 residues long. This CDR3 reads CASSRKGDQPQHF. Written as DNA, the CDR3 is TGTGCCAGCAGTCGAAAGGGGGATCAGCCCCAGCATTTT.

This chain connects TRBV12-3 or TRBV12-4 to TRBJ2-3; unclear D gene. The CDR3 is made up of 13 amino acids. V lost 2 bases and J lost 9, with 12 bases in between. The CDR3 sequence: CASSLLGTGTQYF. The CDR3 nucleotides read TGTGCCAGCAGTTTACTGGGAACCGGAACGCAGTATTTT.

This clonotype was observed a handful of times. V gene TRBV10-3 combines with J gene TRBJ1-1; D is uncertain. Between the trimmed V and J ends, which lost 6 bases and 0 bases, there was a span of 5 bases. The CDR3 is 12 residues long. Germline CDR1 reads ENHRY; CDR2 reads SYGVKD. DNA for the CDR3: TGTGCCATCAGAGGACTGAACACTGAAGCTTTCTTT. Amino acids: CAIRGLNTEAFF.

This clonotype was seen more than once but under ten times. In DNA, the CDR3 is TGTGCCAGTAGTGTCCGGCGGATCACAGATACGCAGTATTTT. It specifies CASSVRRITDTQYF. The chain links TRBV19 to TRBJ2-3; D is ambiguous. This CDR3 has 14 amino acids. Germline-derived CDR1 and CDR2 are LNHDA and SQIVND (reference sequence). V lost 5 bases and J lost 2, with 11 bases in between.

The rearrangement joins TRBV28 to TRBJ2-2; D gene ambiguous. Germline CDR1 is MDHEN and CDR2 is SYDVKM. CDR3 length equals 15 residues. The V end was cut by 2 bases, the J end by 3 bases, with 10 bases between. DNA of the CDR3: TGTGCCAGCAGTTTAGCCGGTAGCTACACCGGGGAGCTGTTTTTT. This sequence encodes CASSLAGSYTGELFF.

This clonotype appeared a few times. As DNA, the CDR3 is TGTGCCAGTAGAGTGCGGGGGTTCAGCAATCAGCCCCAGCATTTT. Translation gives CASRVRGFSNQPQHF. The V and J genes are TRBV19 and TRBJ1-5; TRBD1 might be the D (5 bases). Germline loops: CDR1 LNHDA, CDR2 SQIVND (reference sequence). Trimming cost V 6 bases and J 1 base, with 13 bases left between them. The CDR3 totals 15 residues. Complete variable domain (other parts from reference TRBV19 and TRBJ1-5): DGGITQSPKYLFRKEGQNVTLSCEQNLNHDAMYWYRQDPGQGLRLIYYSQIVNDFQKGDIAEGYSVSREKKESFPLTVTSAQKNPTAFYLCASRVRGFSNQPQHFGDGTRLSIL.

The rearrangement links TRBV7-9 to TRBJ1-1; TRBD1 might be the D (6 bases). Trimming took 5 bases from V and 7 from J, leaving 26 bases between them. This CDR3 has 17 residues. Germline values: CDR1 SEHNR, CDR2 FQNEAQ (reference sequence). The DNA for the CDR3 is TGTGCCAGCAGCCGCTTTCTAGCCAGGGGAAGTAGCGGTGAAGCTTTCTTT. This gives the protein CASSRFLARGSSGEAFF.

This clonotype showed up just a few times. DNA for the CDR3: TGTGCCAGCTCACCAGTTGCGGGGATCGGGGAGACCCAGTACTTC. It translates to CASSPVAGIGETQYF. V and J are TRBV18 and TRBJ2-5, with D tentatively TRBD2 (6 bases). The V gene's germline CDR1 is KGHSH and CDR2 LQKENI. The CDR3 runs 15 residues. V lost 2 bases, J lost 5 bases, and 15 bases lay in between.

The sample holds a few counts of this clonotype. The V and J genes are TRBV6-5 and TRBJ1-2; the D gene is possibly TRBD1 (5 bases). Germline CDR1 and CDR2: MNHEY and SVGAGI. V shed 1 base and J shed 5 bases, with 14 bases lying between them. The CDR3 length is 15 residues. DNA of the CDR3: TGTGCCAGCAGTTACTTTCCTTTGGAGGGGTATGGCTACACCTTC. This codes for CASSYFPLEGYGYTF.

This clonotype was seen many times. This rearrangement joins TRBV12-3 or TRBV12-4 to TRBJ1-5, with a possible D match to TRBD1 (6 bases). CDR3 length: 15 amino acids. V was clipped by 2 bases and J by 6 bases, with 14 bases between them. The CDR3 protein is CASSLWGLRSQPQHF. The CDR3 DNA reads as TGTGCCAGCAGTTTATGGGGGCTAAGGAGTCAGCCCCAGCATTTT.